The 7 T cell receptor beta chains reported below all come from one sample, sequenced in a study of technical replicates of blood from four donors (dated by TCRdb to the late 2010s). To prepare the library, the immunoSEQ multiplex PCR assay was applied. This immuneACCESS table, as held by TCRdb, lists in-frame sequences with V and J called but not all clones. Of the missing ones, under half trace to an unresolved V gene in checked studies; the others have no known cause. The sample table shows tens of thousands of clones, and around 95% are seen once. The top ten clones comprise 0.24% of the sample. The specimen was T cells isolated from PBMCs. The receptors derive from a human donor in good health.

V and J are TRBV12-5 and TRBJ1-5, with a possible D match to TRBD1 (6 bases). Germline CDR1 reads LGHNT; CDR2 reads FRNRAP. The CDR3 runs to 14 residues. Trimming cost V 1 base and J 7 bases, with 11 bases left between them. CDR3 residues: CASGLELGAQPQHF. The CDR3 bases are TGTGCTAGTGGTTTGGAATTGGGGGCCCAGCCCCAGCATTTT.

The CDR3 DNA is TGTGCCAGCAGCTTTAGGGCTAGCGGGATTAGGAATGAGCAGTTCTTC. It translates to CASSFRASGIRNEQFF. This chain joins TRBV7-9 and TRBJ2-1; the match to TRBD2 covers 9 bases. The junction had 10 bases not matched to a gene; V was cut back by 3 bases and J by 7 bases. Germline CDR1 and CDR2: SEHNR and FQNEAQ (reference sequence). This CDR3 comprises 16 residues.

V usage is TRBV19 and J usage is TRBJ2-2; TRBD2 is a possible D gene (5 bases). The germline V gene encodes CDR1 LNHDA and CDR2 SQIVND (reference sequence). Trimming took 1 base from V and 15 from J, leaving 9 bases between them. The CDR3 has 11 residues. The CDR3 DNA reads TGTGCCAGTAGTATAGGGAGGAGGTTGTTTTTT. Amino acid sequence: CASSIGRRLFF.

This chain links TRBV5-4 with TRBJ2-5; 7 bases map to TRBD2. CDR1 and CDR2 (germline): SGHNT, YYREEE (reference sequence). CDR3 length: 13 amino acids. With V trimmed by 3 bases and J by 5 bases, 4 bases remained unmatched. CDR3 sequence reads: CASSSRAGETQYF. For the CDR3, the DNA is TGTGCCAGCAGCTCAAGAGCGGGGGAGACCCAGTACTTC.

The chain couples TRBV19 to TRBJ2-3; D is ambiguous. This CDR3 is 15 amino acids long. Germline V gene sequence: CDR1 LNHDA, CDR2 SQIVND (reference sequence). V dropped 3 bases and J dropped 0 bases, with 10 bases sitting between them. The CDR3 DNA reads as TGTGCCAGTAGTATTAATCTTGTTAGCACAGATACGCAGTATTTT. It yields the protein CASSINLVSTDTQYF. Filled out from reference TRBV19 and TRBJ2-3, the complete variable domain reads DGGITQSPKYLFRKEGQNVTLSCEQNLNHDAMYWYRQDPGQGLRLIYYSQIVNDFQKGDIAEGYSVSREKKESFPLTVTSAQKNPTAFYLCASSINLVSTDTQYFGPGTRLTVL.

This sequence joins TRBV4-1 and TRBJ1-1; D unresolved. The CDR3 runs 16 residues. Trimming shortened V by 0 bases and J by 1 base, and 12 bases separated the two germline ends. Germline lookup yields CDR1 MGHRA and CDR2 YSYEKL. CDR3 DNA sequence: TGCGCCAGCAGCCAAGATATTCAGTTATCGAACACTGAAGCTTTCTTT. Translated: CASSQDIQLSNTEAFF.

The chain couples TRBV5-6 to TRBJ2-3; no reliable D call. Germline V gene lookup returns CDR1 SGHDT and CDR2 YYEEEE. V lost 6 bases and J lost 4, with 15 bases in between. The CDR3 has 14 residues. CDR3 nucleotide sequence: TGTGCCAGCACGGATCGGCGAGGTCCAGATACGCAGTATTTT. It codes for CASTDRRGPDTQYF.